What follows describes a single T cell receptor (beta chain). As yet, its antigen is unknown. V lost 3 bases and J 8 bases, leaving 10 bases between the germline ends. The CDR3 loop spans 12 amino acids. Germline CDR1 and CDR2: KGHSH and LQKENI. This sample is drawn from a study of cytomegalovirus exposure and HLA in healthy donors. Regarding the study as a whole: Per a later analysis, roughly 17,000 TCR beta sequences showed association with HLA alleles at 0.05 false discovery rate. An analysis was carried out at a later point. It showed that HLA-associated TCR beta chains were more clonally expanded than equally common non-associated chains.

The PCR was carried out with 60 Vbeta primers and 13 Jbeta primers. Clones were sequenced by immunoSEQ multiplex PCR, and TCRdb holds only the in-frame ones, with some missing. In the table there are some 150,000 clones, 82% of which are singletons. Sequencing was carried out using PBMCs. This sequence joins TRBV18 and TRBJ2-5; D is possibly TRBD1 (5 bases). The TCR sequence derives from a male donor in good health and CMV-seronegative. The CDR3 DNA reads as TGTGCCAGCTCACCTCTACAGGATACCCAGTACTTC. It yields the protein CASSPLQDTQYF.